Below are 5 T cell receptor beta chains sequenced from a single sample in a study (dated 2022 in TCRdb). Preparation of the library involved the immunoSEQ multiplex PCR assay. In its TCRdb copy, this immuneACCESS table keeps in-frame sequences only and misses some clones. Where compared with another copy, unresolved V genes explain less than half of these, and the others have no known cause. The sample table holds approximately 50,000 clones, of which about 92% were seen once. The top ten constitute 9.5% to 12% of the sample. Sequencing was carried out using PBMCs. The receptors shown here come from a man aged 40-55 years with rheumatoid arthritis.

The V call is TRBV7-2, the J call TRBJ2-1; 10 bases line up with TRBD1. The V and J ends lost 4 bases and 9 bases, in that order; junction bases with no gene match: 3. The CDR3 totals 13 residues. CDR1 is SGHTA and CDR2 is FQGNSA in the germline V gene. The CDR3: CASSSTGGFEQFF. In DNA form, the CDR3 reads TGTGCCAGCAGCTCGACAGGGGGCTTTGAGCAGTTCTTC.

The chain recombines TRBV27 with TRBJ2-1, with 11 positions matching TRBD2. J lost 8 bases, V lost 5 bases, and 11 bases had no gene match. This CDR3 comprises 16 residues. Germline V gene sequence: CDR1 MNHEY, CDR2 SMNVEV (reference sequence). This CDR3 is CASSLGTSGSLDEQFF. For the CDR3, the DNA is TGTGCCAGCAGTCTCGGAACTAGCGGGAGTCTCGATGAGCAGTTCTTC.

The rearrangement joins TRBV27 to TRBJ2-2; TRBD1 matches at 11 bases. The ends lost 5 bases at V and 1 base at J; junction bases unmatched: 12. Germline CDR1 reads MNHEY; CDR2 reads SMNVEV (reference sequence). The length of the CDR3 is 19 residues. CDR3 DNA sequence: TGTGCCAGCAGTCCATACGTAACCGGGACAGGGGGGAACACCGGGGAGCTGTTTTTT. It yields the protein CASSPYVTGTGGNTGELFF.

This chain connects TRBV14 to TRBJ1-1; 8 bases map to TRBD1. This CDR3 comprises 15 residues. Germline lookup yields CDR1 SGHDN and CDR2 FVKESK. V dropped 4 bases and J dropped 0; count of bases not matched to a gene: 4. The CDR3 bases are TGTGCCAGCAGCCTTTGGACAGGGATGAACACTGAAGCTTTCTTT. Its protein product is CASSLWTGMNTEAFF.

V usage is TRBV6-5 and J usage is TRBJ1-2, with 8 positions matching TRBD1. V lost 2 bases, J lost 4 bases, and 6 bases stayed unmatched. The CDR3 is made up of 15 amino acids. Germline values: CDR1 MNHEY, CDR2 SVGAGI. The CDR3 protein is CASSYNGQGGYGYTF. The CDR3 DNA reads as TGTGCCAGCAGTTACAATGGACAGGGAGGCTATGGCTACACCTTC.